This TCR beta chain was captured by sequencing in a study of regulatory T cells in long-lasting Graves disease. Study-wide findings and caveats: Samples came from peripheral blood alone, without thyroid tissue.

CDR1 and CDR2 (germline): DFQATT, SNEGSKA (reference sequence). Trimming removed 3 bases at V and 4 bases at J, with 6 bases between. The CDR3 consists of 11 residues. The table lists this clonotype with many counts. Its antigen is unidentified. Noted time point: newly diagnosed GD, antithyroid drugs for less than 3 months. PBMCs were the source of the RNA used for TCR sequencing. Researchers made TCR beta libraries by using iRepertoire HTBI primers and running Arm-PCR on CDR3 regions. TCRdb passed the multiplex PCR reads through MiXCR, listing each CDR3 protein once. The table lists approximately 360,000 distinct CDR3 sequences, approximately 12% of them singletons. These data are also associated with another study on T cells in Graves' hyperthyroidism and ophthalmopathy.

The sequenced sample was peripheral blood mononuclear cells (PBMCs), obtained at new diagnosis, from a patient treated with antithyroid drugs. This clonotype was sampled from a woman aged 18-30 years with Graves disease. The chain employs TRBV20-1 and TRBJ1-1; D gene ambiguous. The CDR3 region is CSARRLTEAFF. In DNA form, the CDR3 reads TGCAGTGCTAGGAGACTCACTGAAGCTTTCTTT.